These 18 T cell receptor beta chains were all obtained from the same sample, sequenced in a study of blood T cell repertoires in COVID-19. The method was immunoSEQ multiplex PCR; TCRdb's version includes in-frame clones alone and lacks a portion of them. Altogether some 260,000 clones are present, just over 90% being singletons, with the ten largest covering around 1.8%. Material for sequencing was PBMCs or T cells enriched from blood (not recorded which). The receptors shown here come from a woman between 18 and 30 years old who had recovered from COVID-19.

This clone was recorded only once. CDR3 in DNA: TGTGCCAGCAGCTTAGGGACAATTGAAGCTTTCTTT. As protein: CASSLGTIEAFF. This rearrangement joins TRBV7-9 to TRBJ1-1, with D maybe TRBD1 (5 bases). The V end lost 1 base, the J end lost 7 bases, and 7 bases lay between the germline ends. The CDR3 extends over 12 amino acids. The V gene's germline CDR1 is SEHNR and CDR2 FQNEAQ (reference sequence).

V usage is TRBV5-1 and J usage is TRBJ1-2; TRBD1 agrees at 8 bases. There are 15 residues in the CDR3. CDR1 SGHRS and CDR2 YFSETQ come from the germline V gene. The V and J ends lost 2 bases and 8 bases, in that order; junction bases with no gene match: 11. The CDR3 region has the DNA TGCGCCAGCAGCTTAGGGACAGGACCGAGAGAGGGCTACACCTTC. Encoded protein: CASSLGTGPREGYTF.

The chain carries TRBV5-1 and TRBJ2-1; 13 bases line up with TRBD2. V trimming: 4 bases; J trimming: 9 bases; junction bases outside the gene matches: 10. CDR1 is SGHRS, CDR2 YFSETQ, per germline. This CDR3 has 16 residues. CDR3 coding DNA: TGCGCCAGCAGCCTCCGGACTAGCGGGAGTCCAAGTGAGCAGTTCTTC. Translated, it gives CASSLRTSGSPSEQFF.

The chain uses TRBV28 and TRBJ2-5; 9 bases line up with TRBD1. The germline gives CDR1 MDHEN, CDR2 SYDVKM. V was pared by 5 bases and J by 7 bases, with 14 bases of the junction left unmatched. The CDR3 sequence is 16 residues long. The CDR3 protein is CASSDTGGGWEGTQYF. In nucleotides, the CDR3 is TGTGCCAGCAGTGACACAGGGGGCGGTTGGGAAGGGACCCAGTACTTC.

The genes are TRBV7-2 and TRBJ2-7; possibly TRBD1 for D (5 bases). Germline values: CDR1 SGHTA, CDR2 FQGNSA. With 2 bases removed from V and 3 bases from J, the gap between germline ends came to 17 bases. The CDR3 spans 16 residues. The CDR3 sequence: CASSLRGGRASYEQYF. The CDR3 DNA reads TGTGCCAGCAGCTTAAGGGGCGGCAGGGCAAGCTACGAGCAGTACTTC.

The chain links TRBV4-3 to TRBJ1-1; perhaps TRBD1 as D (5 bases). V was trimmed by 3 bases and J by 3 bases, leaving 17 bases between them. Germline V gives CDR1 LGHNA, CDR2 YSLEER. The CDR3 has 16 amino acids. The CDR3 sequence is CASSQDPGSRYTEAFF. CDR3 coding DNA: TGCGCCAGCAGCCAGGACCCAGGGTCCCGGTACACTGAAGCTTTCTTT.

This clone was observed once. The chain combines TRBV2 with TRBJ1-4; D is unresolved. The V end was cut by 7 bases, the J end by 0 bases, with 12 bases between. Looked up from germline, CDR1 is SNHLY and CDR2 is FYNNEI. The CDR3 contains 15 residues. The CDR3 DNA reads as TGTGCCAGCATCAGGTTTCAGGCAACTAATGAAAAACTGTTTTTT. Translating gives CASIRFQATNEKLFF.

The chain uses TRBV6-6 and TRBJ2-4; TRBD2 might be the D (5 bases). Looked up from germline, CDR1 is MNHNY and CDR2 is SVGAGI (reference sequence). Trimming removed 5 bases at V and 8 bases at J, with 13 bases between. CDR3 size: 13 residues. CDR3 nucleotides: TGTGCCAGCAGTGGTTGGGAGAAGGACATTCAGTACTTC. Residues: CASSGWEKDIQYF.

The genes are TRBV19 and TRBJ2-7; maybe TRBD1 (5 bases). The germline V gene encodes CDR1 LNHDA and CDR2 SQIVND (reference sequence). This CDR3 contains 14 residues. Trimming removed 5 bases from V and 3 bases from J, with 14 bases in between. The CDR3 is CASSPAGNLYEQYF. CDR3 DNA: TGTGCCAGTAGTCCCGCAGGGAACCTCTACGAGCAGTACTTC.

This rearrangement joins TRBV7-9 to TRBJ2-7; TRBD1 matches 7 bases. Trimming removed 5 bases from V and 3 bases from J; junction bases left unmatched: 7. Germline lookup yields CDR1 SEHNR and CDR2 FQNEAQ (reference sequence). The length of the CDR3 is 14 residues. CDR3 nucleotides: TGTGCCAGCAGCCCCGGGACAGACCTCTACGAGCAGTACTTC. Encoded protein: CASSPGTDLYEQYF.

The chain is built from TRBV13 and TRBJ2-1; D unresolved. Trimming removed 5 bases at V and 5 bases at J, with 7 bases between. In germline, CDR1 is PRHDT, CDR2 FYEKMQ (reference sequence). The CDR3 spans 12 residues. CDR3 sequence reads: CASSRVDNEQFF. The CDR3 coding sequence is TGTGCCAGCAGCCGCGTCGACAATGAGCAGTTCTTC.

The rearrangement joins TRBV7-2 to TRBJ2-1, with TRBD1 identical over 7 bases. Looked up from germline, CDR1 is SGHTA and CDR2 is FQGNSA. The CDR3 totals 11 residues. Unmatched junction bases numbered 5, after V lost 5 bases and J lost 13 bases. The CDR3 loop is CASSEGASQFF. The CDR3 DNA reads TGTGCCAGCAGCGAGGGGGCCTCACAGTTCTTC. Complete variable domain (other parts from reference TRBV7-2 and TRBJ2-1): GAGVSQSPSNKVTEKGKDVELRCDPISGHTALYWYRQSLGQGLEFLIYFQGNSAPDKSGLPSDRFSAERTGGSVSTLTIQRTQQEDSAVYLCASSEGASQFFGPGTRLTVL.

This clone was picked up a small number of times. This rearrangement joins TRBV2 to TRBJ2-6; maybe TRBD1 (6 bases). Per germline, CDR1 SNHLY and CDR2 FYNNEI. This CDR3 spans 17 amino acids. V dropped 6 bases and J dropped 1 base, with 16 bases sitting between them. The CDR3 loop is CASRPDRPISGANVLTF. CDR3 bases: TGTGCCAGCAGACCCGACAGGCCCATTTCTGGGGCCAACGTCCTGACTTTC.

The chain links TRBV24-1 to TRBJ2-5; tentative D call: TRBD1 (6 bases). Germline V gene lookup returns CDR1 KGHDR and CDR2 SFDVKD. V gave up 3 bases and J gave up 4 bases, with 14 bases separating them. The CDR3 has 15 amino acids. CDR3 nucleotides: TGTGCCACCAGTGATAGGACAGTTTCTCGAGAGACCCAGTACTTC. This sequence encodes CATSDRTVSRETQYF.

The rearrangement uses TRBV5-4 and TRBJ2-5; D remains unclear. Per germline, CDR1 SGHNT and CDR2 YYREEE (reference sequence). Deletions cut 5 bases from V and 5 bases from J, with 7 bases between. The CDR3 has 11 amino acids. In DNA, the CDR3 is TGTGCCAGCAGTAGATCGGAGACCCAGTACTTC. Its translation is CASSRSETQYF.

J is TRBJ1-2 and V is TRBV9; D gene ambiguous. The CDR3 runs to 13 residues. Germline V gene data show CDR1 as SGDLS and CDR2 as YYNGEE. Trimming shortened V by 1 base and J by 7 bases, and 11 bases separated the two germline ends. CDR3 residues: CASSVNYAGGYTF. CDR3 in DNA: TGTGCCAGCAGCGTAAATTACGCCGGTGGCTACACCTTC. The full variable domain, rest sourced from reference TRBV9 and TRBJ1-2, is DSGVTQTPKHLITATGQRVTLRCSPRSGDLSVYWYQQSLDQGLQFLIQYYNGEERAKGNILERFSAQQFPDLHSELNLSSLELGDSALYFCASSVNYAGGYTFGSGTRLTVV.

This chain's CDR3 is CASSIRDRGEKLFF. In DNA form, the CDR3 reads TGTGCCAGCAGCATCCGGGACAGGGGTGAAAAACTGTTTTTT. The genes are TRBV11-2 and TRBJ1-4; 10 bases map to TRBD1. There are 14 residues in the CDR3. The J segment lost 7 bases and the V segment lost 5 bases, leaving 4 bases of the junction unmatched. CDR1 is SGHAT and CDR2 is FQNNGV in the germline V gene.

The rearrangement joins TRBV6-5 to TRBJ2-2; 8 bases are a match to TRBD1. The trim removed 6 bases at V and 7 bases at J, leaving 7 bases unmatched. The V gene's germline CDR1 is MNHEY and CDR2 SVGAGI. The CDR3 is 14 residues long. CDR3 in amino acids: CASRTGEKRGELFF. The CDR3 region has the DNA TGTGCCAGCAGGACAGGGGAAAAGCGCGGGGAGCTGTTTTTT.